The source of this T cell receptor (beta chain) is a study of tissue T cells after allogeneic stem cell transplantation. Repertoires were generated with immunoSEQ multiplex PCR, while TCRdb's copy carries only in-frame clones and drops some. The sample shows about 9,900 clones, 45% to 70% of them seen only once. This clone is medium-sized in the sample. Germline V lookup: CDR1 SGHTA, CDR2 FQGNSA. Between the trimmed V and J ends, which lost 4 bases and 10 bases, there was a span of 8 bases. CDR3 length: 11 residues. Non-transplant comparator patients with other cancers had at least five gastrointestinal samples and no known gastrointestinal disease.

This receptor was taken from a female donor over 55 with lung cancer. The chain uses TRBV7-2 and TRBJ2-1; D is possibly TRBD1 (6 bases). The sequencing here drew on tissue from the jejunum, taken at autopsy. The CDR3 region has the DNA TGTGCCAGCAGCTCAGGACAGGAGCAGTTCTTC. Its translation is CASSSGQEQFF.